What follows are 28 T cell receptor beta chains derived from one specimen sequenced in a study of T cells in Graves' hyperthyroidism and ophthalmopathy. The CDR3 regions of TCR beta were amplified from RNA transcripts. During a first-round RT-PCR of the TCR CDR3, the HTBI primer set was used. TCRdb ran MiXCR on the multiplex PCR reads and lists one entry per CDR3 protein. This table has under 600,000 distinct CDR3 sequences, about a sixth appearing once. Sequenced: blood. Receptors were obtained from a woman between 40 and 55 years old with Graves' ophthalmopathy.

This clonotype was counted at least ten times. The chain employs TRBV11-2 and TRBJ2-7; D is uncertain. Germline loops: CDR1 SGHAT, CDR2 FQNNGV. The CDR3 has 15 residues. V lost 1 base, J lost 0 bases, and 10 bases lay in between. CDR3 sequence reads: CASSLADFNSYEQYF. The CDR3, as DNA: TGTGCCAGCAGCTTAGCAGACTTCAACTCCTACGAGCAGTACTTC.

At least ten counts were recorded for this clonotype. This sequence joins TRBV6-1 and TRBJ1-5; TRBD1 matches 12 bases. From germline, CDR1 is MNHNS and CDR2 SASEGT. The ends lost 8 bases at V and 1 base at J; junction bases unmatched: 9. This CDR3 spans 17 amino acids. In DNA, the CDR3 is TGTGCCAGCTCCGGGACAGGGGGCGGTTTCAGCAATCAGCCCCAGCATTTT. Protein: CASSGTGGGFSNQPQHF.

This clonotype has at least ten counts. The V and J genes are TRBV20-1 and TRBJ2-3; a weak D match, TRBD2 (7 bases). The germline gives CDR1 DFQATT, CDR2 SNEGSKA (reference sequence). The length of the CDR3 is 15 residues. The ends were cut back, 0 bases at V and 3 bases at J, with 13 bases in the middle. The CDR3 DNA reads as TGCAGTGCTAGAGAAGGGGGGGGGGGGACAGATACGCAGTATTTT. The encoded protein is CSAREGGGGTDTQYF.

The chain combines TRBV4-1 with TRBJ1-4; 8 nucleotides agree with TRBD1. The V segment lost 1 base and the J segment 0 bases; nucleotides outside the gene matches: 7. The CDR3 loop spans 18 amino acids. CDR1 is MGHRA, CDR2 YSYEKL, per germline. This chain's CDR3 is CASSQVRDRITTNEKLFF. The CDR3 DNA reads TGCGCCAGCAGCCAAGTTCGGGACAGGATTACAACTAATGAAAAACTGTTTTTT.

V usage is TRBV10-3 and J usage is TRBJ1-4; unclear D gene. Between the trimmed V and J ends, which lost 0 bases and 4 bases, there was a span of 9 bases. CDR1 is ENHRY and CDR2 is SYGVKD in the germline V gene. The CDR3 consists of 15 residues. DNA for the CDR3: TGTGCCATCAGTGAGTCGGCAGGCGTTAATGAAAAACTGTTTTTT. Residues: CAISESAGVNEKLFF.

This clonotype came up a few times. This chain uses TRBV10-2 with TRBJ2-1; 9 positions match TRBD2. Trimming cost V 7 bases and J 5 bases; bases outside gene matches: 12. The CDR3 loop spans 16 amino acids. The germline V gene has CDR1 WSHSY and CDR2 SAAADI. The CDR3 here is CASKGGGGAIHNEQFF. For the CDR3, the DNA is TGCGCCAGCAAGGGCGGGGGGGGGGCGATTCACAATGAGCAGTTCTTC.

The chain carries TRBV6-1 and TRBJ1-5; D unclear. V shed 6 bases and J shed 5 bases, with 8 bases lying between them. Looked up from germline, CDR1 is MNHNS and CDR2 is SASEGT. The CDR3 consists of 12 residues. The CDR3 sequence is CASSPNDQPQHF. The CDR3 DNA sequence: TGTGCCAGCAGCCCCAACGATCAGCCCCAGCATTTT.

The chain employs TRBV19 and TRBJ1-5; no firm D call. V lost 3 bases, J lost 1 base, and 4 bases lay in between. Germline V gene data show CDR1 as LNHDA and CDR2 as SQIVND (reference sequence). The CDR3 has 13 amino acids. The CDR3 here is CASSIKSNQPQHF. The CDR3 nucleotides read TGTGCCAGTAGTATTAAGAGCAATCAGCCCCAGCATTTT.

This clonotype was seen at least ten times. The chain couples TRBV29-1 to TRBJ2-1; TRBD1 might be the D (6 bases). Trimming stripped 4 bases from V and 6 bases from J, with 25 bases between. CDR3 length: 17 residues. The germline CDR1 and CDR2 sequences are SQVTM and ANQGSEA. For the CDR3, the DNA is TGCAGCGTTGTCGTCCGGCTGGGCAGGGGAGACGCCAATGAGCAGTTCTTC. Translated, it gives CSVVVRLGRGDANEQFF.

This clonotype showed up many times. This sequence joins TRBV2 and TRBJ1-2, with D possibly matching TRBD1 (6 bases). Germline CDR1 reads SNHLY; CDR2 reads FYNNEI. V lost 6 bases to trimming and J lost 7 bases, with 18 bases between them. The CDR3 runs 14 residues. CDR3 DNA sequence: TGTGCCAGCAGATTCAGGGGTCTTGTTGCTGGCTACACCTTC. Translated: CASRFRGLVAGYTF.

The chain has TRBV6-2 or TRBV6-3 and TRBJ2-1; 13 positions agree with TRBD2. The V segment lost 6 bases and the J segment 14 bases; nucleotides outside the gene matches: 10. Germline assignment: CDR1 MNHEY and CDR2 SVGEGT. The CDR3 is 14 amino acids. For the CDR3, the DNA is TGTGCCAGCAGGCCGACTAGCGGGGGGCAGCGGGAGTTCTTC. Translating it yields CASRPTSGGQREFF.

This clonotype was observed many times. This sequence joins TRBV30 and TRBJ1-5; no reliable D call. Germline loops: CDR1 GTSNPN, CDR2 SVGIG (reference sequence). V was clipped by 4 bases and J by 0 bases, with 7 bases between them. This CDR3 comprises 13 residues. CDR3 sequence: CAWNSYSNQPQHF. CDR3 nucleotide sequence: TGTGCCTGGAACAGCTATAGCAATCAGCCCCAGCATTTT.

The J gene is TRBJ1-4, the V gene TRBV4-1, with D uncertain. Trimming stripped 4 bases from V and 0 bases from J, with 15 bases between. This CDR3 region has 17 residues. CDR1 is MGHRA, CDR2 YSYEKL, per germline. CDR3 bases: TGCGCCAGCAGCCCTCGGGCCGTACAGTCAACTAATGAAAAACTGTTTTTT. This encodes CASSPRAVQSTNEKLFF.

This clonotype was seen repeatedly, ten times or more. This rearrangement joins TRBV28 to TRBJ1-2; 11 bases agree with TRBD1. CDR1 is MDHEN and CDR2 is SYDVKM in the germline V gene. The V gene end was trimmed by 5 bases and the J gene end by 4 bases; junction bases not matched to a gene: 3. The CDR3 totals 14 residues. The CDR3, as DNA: TGTGCCAGCAGTCGGACAGGGGGCGGCTATGGCTACACCTTC. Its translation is CASSRTGGGYGYTF.

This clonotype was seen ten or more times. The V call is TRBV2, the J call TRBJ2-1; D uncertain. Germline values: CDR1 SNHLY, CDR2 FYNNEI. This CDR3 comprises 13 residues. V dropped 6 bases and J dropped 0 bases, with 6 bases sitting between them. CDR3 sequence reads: CASRTGSYNEQFF. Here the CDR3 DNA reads TGTGCCAGCAGAACGGGCTCCTACAATGAGCAGTTCTTC.

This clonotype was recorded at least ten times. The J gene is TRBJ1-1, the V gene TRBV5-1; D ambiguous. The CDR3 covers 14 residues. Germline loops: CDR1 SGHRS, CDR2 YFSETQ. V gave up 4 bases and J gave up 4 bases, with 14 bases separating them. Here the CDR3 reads CASSLVGEPTEAFF. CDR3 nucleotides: TGCGCCAGCAGCCTTGTCGGGGAACCCACTGAAGCTTTCTTT.

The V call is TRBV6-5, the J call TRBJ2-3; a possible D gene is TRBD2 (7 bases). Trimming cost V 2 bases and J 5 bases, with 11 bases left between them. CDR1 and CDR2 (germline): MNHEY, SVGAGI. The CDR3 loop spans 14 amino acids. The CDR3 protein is CASSYGGAGDTQYF. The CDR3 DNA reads TGTGCCAGCAGTTACGGGGGGGCGGGAGATACGCAGTATTTT.

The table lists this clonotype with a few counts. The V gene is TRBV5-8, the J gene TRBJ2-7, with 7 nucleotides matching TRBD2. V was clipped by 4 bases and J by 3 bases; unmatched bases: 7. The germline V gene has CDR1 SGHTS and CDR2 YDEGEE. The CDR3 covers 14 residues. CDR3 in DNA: TGTGCCAGCAGCCCCTCCCCGGGAGGCTACGAGCAGTACTTC. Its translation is CASSPSPGGYEQYF.

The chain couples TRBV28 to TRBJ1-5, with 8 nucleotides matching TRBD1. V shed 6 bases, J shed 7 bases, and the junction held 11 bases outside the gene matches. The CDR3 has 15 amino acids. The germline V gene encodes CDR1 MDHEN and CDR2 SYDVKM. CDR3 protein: CASSEDRVSWQPQHF. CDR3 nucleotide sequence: TGTGCCAGCAGCGAGGACAGGGTGTCTTGGCAGCCCCAGCATTTT. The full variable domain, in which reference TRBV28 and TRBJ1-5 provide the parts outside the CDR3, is DVKVTQSSRYLVKRTGEKVFLECVQDMDHENMFWYRQDPGLGLRLIYFSYDVKMKEKGDIPEGYSVSREKKERFSLILESASTNQTSMYLCASSEDRVSWQPQHFGDGTRLSIL.

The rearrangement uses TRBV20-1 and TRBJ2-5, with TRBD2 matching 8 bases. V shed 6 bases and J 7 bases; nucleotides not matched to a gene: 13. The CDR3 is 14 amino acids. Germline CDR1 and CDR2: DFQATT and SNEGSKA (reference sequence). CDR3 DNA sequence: TGCAGTGCCACAATCTTAGCGGGGATCCCGACCCAGTACTTC. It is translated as CSATILAGIPTQYF.

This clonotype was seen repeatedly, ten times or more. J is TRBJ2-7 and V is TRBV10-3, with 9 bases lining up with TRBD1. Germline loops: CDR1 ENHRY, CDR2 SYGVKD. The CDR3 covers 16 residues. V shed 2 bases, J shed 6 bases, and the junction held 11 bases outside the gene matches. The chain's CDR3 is CAISEEVGTGRSEQYF. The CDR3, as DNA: TGTGCCATCAGTGAGGAGGTGGGGACAGGGCGAAGCGAGCAGTACTTC.

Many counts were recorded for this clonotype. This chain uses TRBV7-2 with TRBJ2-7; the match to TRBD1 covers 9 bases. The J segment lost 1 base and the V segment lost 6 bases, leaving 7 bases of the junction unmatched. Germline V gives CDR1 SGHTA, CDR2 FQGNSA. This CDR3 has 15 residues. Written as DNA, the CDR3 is TGTGCCAGCAGAACCGGACAGGGGAGTTCCTACGAGCAGTACTTC. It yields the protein CASRTGQGSSYEQYF.

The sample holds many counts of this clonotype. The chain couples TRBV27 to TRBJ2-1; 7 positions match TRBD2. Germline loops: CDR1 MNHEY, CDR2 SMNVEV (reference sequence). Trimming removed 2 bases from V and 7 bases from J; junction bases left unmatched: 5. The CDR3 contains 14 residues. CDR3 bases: TGTGCCAGCAGTTTAATAGCGGGTTGGAATGAGCAGTTCTTC. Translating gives CASSLIAGWNEQFF.

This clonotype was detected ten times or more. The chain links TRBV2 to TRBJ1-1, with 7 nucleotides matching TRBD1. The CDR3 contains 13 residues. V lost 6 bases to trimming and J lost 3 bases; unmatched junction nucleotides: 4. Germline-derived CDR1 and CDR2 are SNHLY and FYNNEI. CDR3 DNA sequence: TGTGCCAGCAGAGGCAGGGGGTACACTGAAGCTTTCTTT. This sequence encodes CASRGRGYTEAFF.

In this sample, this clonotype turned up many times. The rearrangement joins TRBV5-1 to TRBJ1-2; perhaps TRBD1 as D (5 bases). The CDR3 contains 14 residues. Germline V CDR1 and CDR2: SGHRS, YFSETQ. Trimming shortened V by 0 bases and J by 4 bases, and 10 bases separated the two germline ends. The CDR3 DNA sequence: TGCGCCAGCAGCTTGGAATCAGGGATCTATGGCTACACCTTC. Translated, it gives CASSLESGIYGYTF.

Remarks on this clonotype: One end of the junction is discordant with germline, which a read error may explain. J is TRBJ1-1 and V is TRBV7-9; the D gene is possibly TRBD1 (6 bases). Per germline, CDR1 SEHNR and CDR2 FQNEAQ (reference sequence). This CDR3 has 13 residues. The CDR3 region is CASSSGGNTVAFF. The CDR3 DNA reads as TGTGCCAGCAGCTCGGGGGGCAACACTGTAGCTTTCTTT.

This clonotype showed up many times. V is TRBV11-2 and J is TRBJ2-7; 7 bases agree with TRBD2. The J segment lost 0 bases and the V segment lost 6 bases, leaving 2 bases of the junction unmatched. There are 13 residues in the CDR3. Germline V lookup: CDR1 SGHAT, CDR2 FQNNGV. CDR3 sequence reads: CASRAGVSYEQYF. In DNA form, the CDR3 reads TGTGCCAGCAGGGCGGGGGTCTCCTACGAGCAGTACTTC.

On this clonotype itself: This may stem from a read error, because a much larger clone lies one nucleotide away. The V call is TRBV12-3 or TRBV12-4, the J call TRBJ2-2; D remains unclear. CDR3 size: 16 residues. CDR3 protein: CVSSIYARMNTGELFF. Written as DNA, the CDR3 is TGTGTCAGCAGTATCTACGCGAGGATGAACACCGGGGAGCTGTTTTTT.